Presented here are 25 T cell receptor beta chains from one specimen sequenced in a study of CD8 T cells in Susac syndrome. An input of about 0.5 to 1 ug of RNA was subjected to reverse transcription using random hexamers. TCRdb called the immunoSEQ multiplex PCR reads again in MiXCR, with one record for every CDR3 protein. The data contain under 85,000 distinct CDR3 sequences, roughly 94% of them singletons. Sequenced: CD8+ T cells from PBMCs. The receptor source for this set is a human donor with Susac syndrome.

This clonotype was observed a handful of times. The chain carries TRBV7-9 and TRBJ2-3, with 7 bases fitting TRBD1. This CDR3 is built from 16 residues. Germline values: CDR1 SEHNR, CDR2 FQNEAQ (reference sequence). The V segment lost 6 bases and the J segment 0 bases; nucleotides outside the gene matches: 9. CDR3 amino acids: CASSSDRQPSTDTQYF. The CDR3 region has the DNA TGTGCCAGCAGTTCGGACAGGCAACCTAGCACAGATACGCAGTATTTT.

The chain employs TRBV20-1 and TRBJ1-6; D is perhaps TRBD1 (5 bases). Trimming cost V 6 bases and J 9 bases, with 21 bases left between them. This CDR3 is built from 15 residues. Germline V gene lookup returns CDR1 DFQATT and CDR2 SNEGSKA (reference sequence). Here the CDR3 DNA reads TGCAGTGCCCCCGCCTCGGGACCCGAGGGTTCACCCCTCCACTTT. Its protein product is CSAPASGPEGSPLHF.

The CDR3 coding sequence is TGCGCCAGCAGCCAAGAGGCGTCTCGGGAGACCCAGTACTTC. It translates to CASSQEASRETQYF. The chain links TRBV4-3 to TRBJ2-5; D is unresolved. The CDR3 has 14 residues. Between the trimmed V and J ends, which lost 0 bases and 5 bases, there was a span of 10 bases. In germline, CDR1 is LGHNA, CDR2 YSLEER.

The CDR3 is CASSLGSGIYNEQFF. CDR3 bases: TGCGCCAGCAGTCTTGGGAGCGGGATTTACAATGAGCAGTTCTTC. The chain uses TRBV4-3 and TRBJ2-1, with 7 bases identical to TRBD2. The length of the CDR3 is 15 residues. J gave up 4 bases and V 6 bases, and 9 bases lay outside the gene matches. The germline V gene has CDR1 LGHNA and CDR2 YSLEER.

The count of this clonotype is one. The J gene is TRBJ1-5, the V gene TRBV12-3 or TRBV12-4; D is uncertain. The V end was cut by 8 bases, the J end by 6 bases, with 14 bases between. The length of the CDR3 is 13 residues. The CDR3 region is CASHHTAGQPQHF. DNA for the CDR3: TGTGCCAGCCACCATACGGCGGGTCAGCCCCAGCATTTT.

This clonotype was detected only once. V usage is TRBV19 and J usage is TRBJ2-2; 7 nucleotides align to TRBD1. CDR3 length: 14 residues. Germline-derived CDR1 and CDR2 are LNHDA and SQIVND (reference sequence). The trim removed 3 bases at V and 6 bases at J, leaving 4 bases unmatched. CDR3 DNA: TGTGCCAGTAGTATGGATACAGGGGCCGGGGAGCTGTTTTTT. Amino acids: CASSMDTGAGELFF.

The chain is built from TRBV20-1 and TRBJ1-2, with D perhaps matching TRBD1 (5 bases). CDR1 is DFQATT and CDR2 is SNEGSKA in the germline V gene (reference sequence). V was clipped by 0 bases and J by 5 bases, with 16 bases between them. This CDR3 is 15 amino acids long. The CDR3 nucleotides read TGCAGTGCTAGAGATTATCAGGGTTTCGGGTATGGCTACACCTTC. It specifies CSARDYQGFGYGYTF.

The V call is TRBV7-2, the J call TRBJ2-3; the match to TRBD2 covers 12 bases. Germline trimming cut 5 bases from V and 1 base from J; bases unmatched to any gene: 4. Looked up from germline, CDR1 is SGHTA and CDR2 is FQGNSA. The CDR3 length is 16 residues. For the CDR3, the DNA is TGTGCCAGCAGCCCAACTAGCGGGGGGCGCACAGATACGCAGTATTTT. Protein product: CASSPTSGGRTDTQYF.

The rearrangement uses TRBV13 and TRBJ2-4; 12 bases are shared with TRBD1. The germline V gene encodes CDR1 PRHDT and CDR2 FYEKMQ (reference sequence). This CDR3 is built from 16 residues. Germline trimming cut 3 bases from V and 9 bases from J; bases unmatched to any gene: 9. CDR3 nucleotides: TGTGCCAGCAGCTTCTCCGGGACAGGGGGCCATTTCATTCAGTACTTC. Translating it yields CASSFSGTGGHFIQYF.

The chain employs TRBV7-9 and TRBJ2-7; TRBD1 aligns across 8 bases. Trimming removed 7 bases from V and 4 bases from J; junction bases left unmatched: 9. This CDR3 is built from 14 residues. Germline loops: CDR1 SEHNR, CDR2 FQNEAQ (reference sequence). CDR3 residues: CASTLGTGVYEQYF. The DNA for the CDR3 is TGTGCCAGCACCTTGGGGACAGGAGTATACGAGCAGTACTTC.

This chain uses TRBV13 with TRBJ2-3; TRBD1 might be the D (6 bases). The CDR3 runs 15 residues. V lost 5 bases to trimming and J lost 1 base, with 13 bases between them. Germline V gene sequence: CDR1 PRHDT, CDR2 FYEKMQ (reference sequence). The CDR3 DNA sequence: TGTGCCAGCAGCGGTGGACAGACGCGCACAGATACGCAGTATTTT. It yields the protein CASSGGQTRTDTQYF.

This chain joins TRBV20-1 and TRBJ2-1; 11 bases align to TRBD1. V shed 2 bases and J 6 bases; nucleotides not matched to a gene: 6. CDR1 and CDR2 (germline): DFQATT, SNEGSKA (reference sequence). CDR3 length equals 15 residues. The CDR3 DNA follows: TGCAGTGCTAGATTTCCGGGACAGGGGGTCAATGAGCAGTTCTTC. It codes for CSARFPGQGVNEQFF.

The chain combines TRBV3-1 with TRBJ2-7; no firm D call. This CDR3 contains 13 residues. V lost 0 bases and J 6 bases, leaving 9 bases between the germline ends. Germline V gene data show CDR1 as LGHDT and CDR2 as YNNKEL (reference sequence). The CDR3 nucleotides read TGTGCCAGCAGCCAAGATCCCAGGCCCGAGCAGTACTTC. Amino acids: CASSQDPRPEQYF.

V is TRBV29-1 and J is TRBJ2-7; D not certain. The CDR3 has 14 residues. Germline V gives CDR1 SQVTM, CDR2 ANQGSEA. Between the trimmed V and J ends, which lost 5 bases and 3 bases, there was a span of 17 bases. In DNA, the CDR3 is TGCAGCGTTAATGGGGAAGCGTGGGGCTACGAGCAGTACTTC. Residues: CSVNGEAWGYEQYF.

The gene calls are TRBV10-3 and TRBJ2-6; tentatively, D is TRBD2 (5 bases). Germline CDR1 is ENHRY and CDR2 is SYGVKD. The germline V and J ends were trimmed by 8 bases and 0 bases, with 8 bases remaining between them. The CDR3 totals 14 residues. CDR3 sequence reads: CAILGSSGANVLTF. CDR3 nucleotides: TGTGCCATCCTGGGGAGCTCTGGGGCCAACGTCCTGACTTTC.

V and J are TRBV27 and TRBJ1-2; D gene uncertain. Germline loops: CDR1 MNHEY, CDR2 SMNVEV (reference sequence). This CDR3 is 16 amino acids long. V shed 2 bases and J shed 6 bases, with 19 bases lying between them. In DNA, the CDR3 is TGTGCCAGCAGTTTAACGGCAGTACCAACTATTAATGGCTACACCTTC. Its translation: CASSLTAVPTINGYTF.

The chain recombines TRBV20-1 with TRBJ2-7; D possibly matches TRBD1 or TRBD2 (7 bases each). V lost 1 base to trimming and J lost 3 bases, with 22 bases between them. In germline, CDR1 is DFQATT, CDR2 SNEGSKA (reference sequence). This CDR3 is built from 17 residues. For the CDR3, the DNA is TGCAGTGCTAGAGTTCCGTTCAGGGGGGGAGCGGGCTACGAGCAGTACTTC. Protein product: CSARVPFRGGAGYEQYF.

The chain links TRBV20-1 to TRBJ2-5; D is undetermined. The CDR3 is 13 amino acids. The germline V gene encodes CDR1 DFQATT and CDR2 SNEGSKA (reference sequence). Trimming took 0 bases from V and 3 from J, leaving 8 bases between them. For the CDR3, the DNA is TGCAGTGCTAGAGATCCGTGGGAAGAGACCCAGTACTTC. It translates to CSARDPWEETQYF.

The CDR3 DNA sequence: TGCAGTGCTAGAGAGACTTATTCAGATACGCAGTATTTT. Its translation is CSARETYSDTQYF. The chain combines TRBV20-1 with TRBJ2-3; D remains unclear. Trimming shortened V by 0 bases and J by 4 bases, and 8 bases separated the two germline ends. Germline values: CDR1 DFQATT, CDR2 SNEGSKA (reference sequence). The CDR3 runs 13 residues.

This sequence joins TRBV20-1 and TRBJ2-1, with TRBD2 matching over 11 bases. The germline V gene encodes CDR1 DFQATT and CDR2 SNEGSKA (reference sequence). This CDR3 region has 15 residues. The CDR3 protein is CSGLSGRELWNEQFF. CDR3 sequence (DNA): TGCAGCGGACTTAGCGGGAGGGAATTGTGGAATGAGCAGTTCTTC.

This chain uses TRBV24-1 with TRBJ1-2; D ambiguous. The V gene lost 7 bases and the J gene lost 7 bases, with 9 bases spanning the gap. Germline V gene sequence: CDR1 KGHDR, CDR2 SFDVKD. This CDR3 contains 11 residues. CDR3 sequence (DNA): TGTGCCACCAGCTCAGGAGCTGGCTACACCTTC. Protein: CATSSGAGYTF.

The CDR3 nucleotides read TGCAGTGCTAGACCGGGACTAGCGACCTACAATGAGCAGTTCTTC. Translated, it gives CSARPGLATYNEQFF. V is TRBV20-1 and J is TRBJ2-1; 10 bases are a match to TRBD2. The germline gives CDR1 DFQATT, CDR2 SNEGSKA (reference sequence). The CDR3 contains 15 residues. Losses at the gene ends were 2 bases for V and 2 bases for J; bases not matched to a gene: 3.

This clonotype showed up just once. V gene TRBV27 combines with J gene TRBJ1-2; D is uncertain. V was cut by 3 bases and J by 4 bases, with 15 bases left in between. Germline V gene sequence: CDR1 MNHEY, CDR2 SMNVEV (reference sequence). CDR3 length equals 15 residues. The CDR3 here is CASSLGGGSSYGYTF. The CDR3 DNA follows: TGTGCCAGCAGTTTGGGCGGCGGGTCATCCTATGGCTACACCTTC.

The chain employs TRBV2 and TRBJ2-2; D is unclear. This CDR3 contains 13 residues. Trimming left V 8 bases short and J 1 base short, with 8 bases between. The germline V gene encodes CDR1 SNHLY and CDR2 FYNNEI. CDR3 nucleotides: TGTGCCAGCGGGTTCCAGAACACCGGGGAGCTGTTTTTT. Amino acid sequence: CASGFQNTGELFF. Supplemented by reference TRBV2 and TRBJ2-2, the full variable domain reads EPEVTQTPSHQVTQMGQEVILRCVPISNHLYFYWYRQILGQKVEFLVSFYNNEISEKSEIFDDQFSVERPDGSNFTLKIRSTKLEDSAMYFCASGFQNTGELFFGEGSRLTVL.

The chain has TRBV29-1 and TRBJ1-1; D is ambiguous. Germline V CDR1 and CDR2: SQVTM, ANQGSEA. Trimming cost V 1 base and J 3 bases, with 18 bases left between them. This CDR3 is built from 16 residues. The CDR3 here is CSVEGLEGVTYTEAFF. The CDR3 bases are TGCAGCGTTGAAGGTCTCGAAGGTGTGACCTACACTGAAGCTTTCTTT.